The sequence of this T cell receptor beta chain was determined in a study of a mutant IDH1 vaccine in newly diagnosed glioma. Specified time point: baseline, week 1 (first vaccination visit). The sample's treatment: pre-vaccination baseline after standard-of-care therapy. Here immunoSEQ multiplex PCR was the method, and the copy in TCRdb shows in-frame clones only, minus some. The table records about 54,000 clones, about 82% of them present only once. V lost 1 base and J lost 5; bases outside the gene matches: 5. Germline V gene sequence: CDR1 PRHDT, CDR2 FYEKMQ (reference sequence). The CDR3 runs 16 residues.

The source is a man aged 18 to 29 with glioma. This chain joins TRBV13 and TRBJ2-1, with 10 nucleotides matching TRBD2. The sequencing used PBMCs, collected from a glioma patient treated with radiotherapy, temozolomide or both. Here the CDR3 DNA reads TGTGCCAGCAGCTTAGAAGGACTAGCGGACCACAATGAGCAGTTCTTC. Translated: CASSLEGLADHNEQFF.